A single sample is the source of the 26 T cell receptor beta chains below, sequenced in a study of blood T cell repertoires in COVID-19. TCRdb keeps only in-frame clones here, not all; method: immunoSEQ multiplex PCR. This sample has approximately 210,000 clones, with 70% to 90% found just once. The sequencing input was peripheral blood. The receptor set was obtained from a man aged 50-59 years with COVID-19, enrolled during active disease.

This chain uses TRBV7-9 with TRBJ1-1; D may be TRBD1 (5 bases). From germline, CDR1 is SEHNR and CDR2 FQNEAQ (reference sequence). CDR3 length: 14 amino acids. V was trimmed by 1 base and J by 1 base, leaving 7 bases between them. The CDR3 loop is CASSLGRENTEAFF. DNA for the CDR3: TGTGCCAGCAGCTTAGGCAGGGAGAACACTGAAGCTTTCTTT.

The chain recombines TRBV2 with TRBJ1-1, with unresolved D. The V and J ends lost 8 bases and 5 bases respectively, with 6 bases between them. There are 10 residues in the CDR3. Germline V gene lookup returns CDR1 SNHLY and CDR2 FYNNEI. The CDR3: CASSRTEAFF. The CDR3 DNA reads as TGTGCCAGCTCGCGGACTGAAGCTTTCTTT.

This chain links TRBV11-2 with TRBJ2-7; TRBD1 might be the D (5 bases). Germline V lookup: CDR1 SGHAT, CDR2 FQNNGV. V lost 5 bases, J lost 4 bases, and 9 bases lay in between. This CDR3 comprises 12 residues. The CDR3 nucleotides are TGTGCCAGCAGCCAAGGGGTTTACGAGCAGTACTTC. Protein product: CASSQGVYEQYF. The variable domain in full, completed from reference TRBV11-2 and TRBJ2-7, reads EAGVAQSPRYKIIEKRQSVAFWCNPISGHATLYWYQQILGQGPKLLIQFQNNGVVDDSQLPKDRFSAERLKGVDSTLKIQPAKLEDSAVYLCASSQGVYEQYFGPGTRLTVT.

CDR3 bases: TGTGCCAGCTCGGGGGACGCCCAAAAAGAGACCCAGTACTTC. This translates into CASSGDAQKETQYF. The chain joins TRBV5-4 to TRBJ2-5; tentatively, D is TRBD2 (6 bases). The V gene's germline CDR1 is SGHNT and CDR2 YYREEE (reference sequence). The V and J ends lost 7 bases and 3 bases respectively, with 16 bases between them. CDR3 length equals 14 residues.

This clone was observed a single time. The genes are TRBV5-1 and TRBJ2-7, with 11 bases lining up with TRBD2. The V gene's germline CDR1 is SGHRS and CDR2 YFSETQ. The CDR3 covers 14 residues. The ends lost 6 bases at V and 2 bases at J; junction bases unmatched: 4. CDR3 bases: TGCGCCAGCAACCTAGCGGGAGGACCCTACGAGCAGTACTTC. Protein sequence: CASNLAGGPYEQYF. The full variable domain, its missing parts supplied by reference TRBV5-1 and TRBJ2-7, is KAGVTQTPRYLIKTRGQQVTLSCSPISGHRSVSWYQQTPGQGLQFLFEYFSETQRNKGNFPGRFSGRQFSNSRSEMNVSTLELGDSALYLCASNLAGGPYEQYFGPGTRLTVT.

V usage is TRBV5-6 and J usage is TRBJ1-5; 8 bases are shared with TRBD1. The ends lost 3 bases at V and 6 bases at J; junction bases unmatched: 8. CDR3 length equals 15 residues. CDR1 is SGHDT and CDR2 is YYEEEE in the germline V gene. CDR3 nucleotide sequence: TGTGCCAGCAGCTACGGGACAGGTTCGATTCAGCCCCAGCATTTT. Translated: CASSYGTGSIQPQHF.

CDR3 protein: CASSIREAGDTQYF. The CDR3 DNA follows: TGTGCCAGTAGTATAAGAGAGGCGGGAGATACGCAGTATTTT. The chain couples TRBV19 to TRBJ2-3; tentative D call: TRBD2 (5 bases). Germline CDR1 reads LNHDA; CDR2 reads SQIVND (reference sequence). Trimming pared 2 bases from V and 5 bases from J, leaving 11 bases between. There are 14 residues in the CDR3.

In its sample, this clone is medium-sized. The J gene is TRBJ2-1, the V gene TRBV3-1 (or the pseudogene TRBV3-2), with D possibly TRBD1 on 6 matching bases. The CDR3 spans 14 residues. Trimming took off 0 bases at V and 8 bases at J, with 11 bases between the two ends. CDR1 is LGHDT and CDR2 is YNNKEL in the germline V gene (reference sequence). The CDR3 DNA is TGTGCCAGCAGCCAAGATGGCTGGGGGCATGAGCAGTTCTTC. This encodes CASSQDGWGHEQFF.

CDR3 in DNA: TGTGCCAGCAGTTACTCGCGCAGGGGGATTAATCAGCCCCAGCATTTT. It yields the protein CASSYSRRGINQPQHF. This chain joins TRBV6-2 or TRBV6-3 and TRBJ1-5, with TRBD1 matching over 7 bases. With 0 bases clipped from V and 4 bases from J, the junction kept 6 bases outside the gene matches. Germline loops: CDR1 MNHEY, CDR2 SVGEGT. The CDR3 runs to 16 residues.

The V gene is TRBV7-3, the J gene TRBJ2-1; D might be TRBD2 (5 bases). The CDR3 spans 15 residues. V was cut by 2 bases and J by 4 bases, with 12 bases left in between. Germline V gene data show CDR1 as SGHTA and CDR2 as FQGTGA. The CDR3 coding sequence is TGTGCCAGCAGCTTAGGCGGAGGAAAATACAATGAGCAGTTCTTC. This gives the protein CASSLGGGKYNEQFF.

The chain links TRBV9 to TRBJ2-5, with no clear D. V was shortened by 5 bases and J by 4 bases, with 6 bases between the two germline ends. The CDR3 sequence is 11 residues long. Germline V gene data show CDR1 as SGDLS and CDR2 as YYNGEE. Written as DNA, the CDR3 is TGTGCCAGCAGAACGGGAGAGACCCAGTACTTC. It is translated as CASRTGETQYF.

This rearrangement joins TRBV5-1 to TRBJ2-1; D possibly corresponds to TRBD1 (6 bases). The CDR3 sequence is 16 residues long. CDR1 and CDR2 (germline): SGHRS, YFSETQ. Trimming removed 7 bases at V and 0 bases at J, with 17 bases between. CDR3 DNA sequence: TGCGCCAGCGGCCGAGGGGGTACGGGCTCCTACAATGAGCAGTTCTTC. Translation gives CASGRGGTGSYNEQFF.

CDR3 residues: CASSRPRSRAGGRETQYF. Here the CDR3 DNA reads TGTGCCAGCAGTCGCCCGCGGTCCCGCGCGGGGGGTCGGGAGACCCAGTACTTC. The chain employs TRBV6-2 or TRBV6-3 and TRBJ2-5; 8 bases are a match to TRBD2. Germline V gene data show CDR1 as MNHEY and CDR2 as SVGEGT. V was clipped by 5 bases and J by 5 bases; unmatched bases: 19. This CDR3 comprises 18 residues.

The gene calls are TRBV7-9 and TRBJ1-2, with 7 bases that match TRBD1. Germline CDR1 reads SEHNR; CDR2 reads FQNEAQ (reference sequence). The CDR3 extends over 14 amino acids. Trimming removed 5 bases from V and 4 bases from J; junction bases left unmatched: 7. CDR3 sequence: CASSPTGPTYGYTF. The CDR3 nucleotides read TGTGCCAGCAGCCCGACAGGGCCTACCTATGGCTACACCTTC.

This clone was counted ten times or more. This chain connects TRBV3-1 (or the pseudogene TRBV3-2) to TRBJ2-3; possible D gene TRBD2, 5 bases. The V and J ends lost 7 bases and 4 bases respectively, with 15 bases between them. The CDR3 is made up of 14 amino acids. CDR1 is LGHDT and CDR2 is YNNKEL in the germline V gene (reference sequence). The CDR3 DNA is TGTGCCAGCACTACGGACTTATTTCCAGATACGCAGTATTTT. Translated: CASTTDLFPDTQYF.

The DNA of the CDR3 is TGTGCCAGCAGCCCCGACCTGGGACAGTACGGCTACACCTTC. This encodes CASSPDLGQYGYTF. The chain uses TRBV7-9 and TRBJ1-2, with TRBD1 identical over 7 bases. The CDR3 runs to 14 residues. With 5 bases clipped from V and 8 bases from J, the junction kept 11 bases outside the gene matches. Germline V gene lookup returns CDR1 SEHNR and CDR2 FQNEAQ (reference sequence). Looking up the rest from reference TRBV7-9 and TRBJ1-2 gives the full variable domain: DTGVSQNPRHKITKRGQNVTFRCDPISEHNRLYWYRQTLGQGPEFLTYFQNEAQLEKSRLLSDRFSAERPKGSFSTLEIQRTEQGDSAMYLCASSPDLGQYGYTFGSGTRLTVV.

CDR3 nucleotides: TGTGCCAGCAGCCAAGACAGAAGGCCTTGGGCCCTGAGCACAGATACGCAGTATTTT. It yields the protein CASSQDRRPWALSTDTQYF. V is TRBV14 and J is TRBJ2-3; D call uncertain. Germline V gene data show CDR1 as SGHDN and CDR2 as FVKESK. This CDR3 has 19 residues. With 0 bases removed from V and 0 bases from J, the gap between germline ends came to 19 bases.

The CDR3 bases are TGTGCCAGCAGTTTGGGTGTCCCAGCGGTCTACAATGAGCAGTTCTTC. It encodes CASSLGVPAVYNEQFF. The V call is TRBV27, the J call TRBJ2-1; the D gene is possibly TRBD2 (5 bases). The CDR3 totals 16 residues. V shed 3 bases and J shed 3 bases, with 15 bases lying between them. The germline CDR1 and CDR2 sequences are MNHEY and SMNVEV (reference sequence).

The chain employs TRBV29-1 and TRBJ2-7, with D perhaps matching TRBD1 (6 bases). The CDR3 is made up of 11 amino acids. V lost 0 bases and J 9 bases, leaving 9 bases between the germline ends. CDR1 and CDR2 from the germline V gene are SQVTM and ANQGSEA. CDR3: CSVEDGGGQYF. CDR3 nucleotide sequence: TGCAGCGTTGAAGATGGGGGCGGGCAGTACTTC.

This chain links TRBV11-2 with TRBJ1-3; 7 positions agree with TRBD1. Germline V gene sequence: CDR1 SGHAT, CDR2 FQNNGV. This CDR3 spans 14 amino acids. Unmatched junction bases numbered 1, after V lost 1 base and J lost 4 bases. The chain's CDR3 is CASSLGQGGNTIYF. The CDR3 DNA sequence: TGTGCCAGCAGCTTAGGACAGGGCGGAAACACCATATATTTT. The complete variable domain, with remaining parts taken from reference TRBV11-2 and TRBJ1-3, reads EAGVAQSPRYKIIEKRQSVAFWCNPISGHATLYWYQQILGQGPKLLIQFQNNGVVDDSQLPKDRFSAERLKGVDSTLKIQPAKLEDSAVYLCASSLGQGGNTIYFGEGSWLTVV.

This chain uses TRBV7-9 with TRBJ1-3, with unresolved D. V was trimmed by 1 base and J by 0 bases, leaving 10 bases between them. CDR1 is SEHNR, CDR2 FQNEAQ, per germline (reference sequence). The CDR3 covers 16 residues. This chain's CDR3 is CASSLGFAGSGNTIYF. The CDR3 DNA reads TGTGCCAGCAGCTTAGGATTCGCGGGCTCTGGAAACACCATATATTTT.

This clone is a singleton in its sample. In nucleotides, the CDR3 is TGTGCCAGCAGTCTACTCCGGGACTACAATGAGCAGTTCTTC. Its protein is CASSLLRDYNEQFF. The chain carries TRBV28 and TRBJ2-1; perhaps TRBD2 as D (5 bases). The CDR3 covers 14 residues. Trimming removed 5 bases from V and 3 bases from J, with 11 bases in between. CDR1 is MDHEN, CDR2 SYDVKM, per germline. Looking up the rest from reference TRBV28 and TRBJ2-1 gives the full variable domain: DVKVTQSSRYLVKRTGEKVFLECVQDMDHENMFWYRQDPGLGLRLIYFSYDVKMKEKGDIPEGYSVSREKKERFSLILESASTNQTSMYLCASSLLRDYNEQFFGPGTRLTVL.

This sequence joins TRBV5-1 and TRBJ1-2; perhaps TRBD1 as D (5 bases). Germline CDR1 SGHRS, CDR2 YFSETQ. V shed 1 base and J shed 7 bases, with 11 bases lying between them. CDR3 size: 13 residues. The CDR3 DNA follows: TGCGCCAGCAGCTTGACGGGGGAATTTGGCTACACCTTC. Its protein is CASSLTGEFGYTF.

The genes are TRBV30 and TRBJ1-4; TRBD1 might be the D (6 bases). CDR3 size: 15 residues. Trimming stripped 2 bases from V and 1 base from J, with 11 bases between. Germline V gives CDR1 GTSNPN, CDR2 SVGIG (reference sequence). The CDR3 sequence is CAWSRGAGTNEKLFF. CDR3 coding DNA: TGTGCCTGGAGTCGGGGGGCCGGAACTAATGAAAAACTGTTTTTT.

The chain has TRBV28 and TRBJ1-1; TRBD1 aligns across 9 bases. V shed 5 bases, J shed 5 bases, and the junction held 3 bases outside the gene matches. The CDR3 runs to 13 residues. The V gene's germline CDR1 is MDHEN and CDR2 SYDVKM. The chain's CDR3 is CASSGTGWTEAFF. The CDR3 nucleotides read TGTGCCAGCAGTGGGACAGGGTGGACTGAAGCTTTCTTT.

V usage is TRBV5-6 and J usage is TRBJ2-1; TRBD1 aligns across 7 bases. V dropped 1 base and J dropped 4; count of bases not matched to a gene: 8. This CDR3 contains 16 residues. Per the germline V gene, CDR1 is SGHDT and CDR2 is YYEEEE. CDR3 amino acids: CASSLIPGQRYNEQFF. DNA of the CDR3: TGTGCCAGCAGCTTGATACCGGGACAGAGATACAATGAGCAGTTCTTC. Using reference TRBV5-6 and TRBJ2-1 for the parts outside the CDR3, the full variable domain is DAGVTQSPTHLIKTRGQQVTLRCSPKSGHDTVSWYQQALGQGPQFIFQYYEEEERQRGNFPDRFSGHQFPNYSSELNVNALLLGDSALYLCASSLIPGQRYNEQFFGPGTRLTVL.